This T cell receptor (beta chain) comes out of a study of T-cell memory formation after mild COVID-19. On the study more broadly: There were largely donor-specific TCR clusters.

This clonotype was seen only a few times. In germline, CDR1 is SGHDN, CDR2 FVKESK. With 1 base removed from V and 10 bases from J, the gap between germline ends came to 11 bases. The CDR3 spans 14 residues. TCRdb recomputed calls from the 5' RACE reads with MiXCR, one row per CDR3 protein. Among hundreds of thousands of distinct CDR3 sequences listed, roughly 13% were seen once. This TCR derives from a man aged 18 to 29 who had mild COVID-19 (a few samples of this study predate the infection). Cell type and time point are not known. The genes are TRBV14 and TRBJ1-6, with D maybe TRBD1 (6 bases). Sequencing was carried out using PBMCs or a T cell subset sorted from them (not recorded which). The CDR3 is CASSQVTQGSPLHF. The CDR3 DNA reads TGTGCCAGCAGCCAAGTTACGCAGGGGTCACCCCTCCACTTT. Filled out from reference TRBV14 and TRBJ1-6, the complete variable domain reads EAGVTQFPSHSVIEKGQTVTLRCDPISGHDNLYWYRRVMGKEIKFLLHFVKESKQDESGMPNNRFLAERTGGTYSTLKVQPAELEDSGVYFCASSQVTQGSPLHFGNGTRLTVT.